The 31 T cell receptor beta chains below were found in one sample sequenced in a study of blood T cell repertoires in COVID-19. Sequenced by immunoSEQ multiplex PCR; TCRdb stores in-frame clones only, minus some. The sample includes some 130,000 clones, under 80% of them seen just once. The sequencing sample was made of peripheral blood. These receptors came from a man older than 75 with acute or convalescent COVID-19.

The chain couples TRBV2 to TRBJ1-5; TRBD1 matches at 9 bases. V dropped 5 bases and J dropped 3; count of bases not matched to a gene: 2. Germline assignment: CDR1 SNHLY and CDR2 FYNNEI. This CDR3 is built from 14 residues. This CDR3 reads CASSTQGANQPQHF. Written as DNA, the CDR3 is TGTGCCAGCAGTACACAGGGGGCCAATCAGCCCCAGCATTTT.

The rearrangement links TRBV4-2 to TRBJ1-5; TRBD1 matches at 7 bases. Germline-derived CDR1 and CDR2 are LGHNA and YNFKEQ. After removal of 4 bases from V and 3 bases from J, the junction contained 9 bases not matched to a gene. The CDR3 sequence is 16 residues long. The CDR3 nucleotides are TGTGCCAGCAGCCCTACCTTCGGACAGGACAATCAGCCCCAGCATTTT. It is translated as CASSPTFGQDNQPQHF.

CDR3: CASSPIAIGGNTEAFF. CDR3 bases: TGTGCCAGCTCACCGATAGCGATAGGCGGGAACACTGAAGCTTTCTTT. V usage is TRBV18 and J usage is TRBJ1-1; D not resolved. Germline V gene sequence: CDR1 KGHSH, CDR2 LQKENI. The CDR3 is 16 residues long. Deletions cut 3 bases from V and 1 base from J, with 15 bases between.

The chain recombines TRBV28 with TRBJ2-3; no reliable D call. Germline lookup yields CDR1 MDHEN and CDR2 SYDVKM. The ends were cut back, 3 bases at V and 0 bases at J, with 7 bases in the middle. There are 14 residues in the CDR3. CDR3 nucleotides: TGTGCCAGCAGTTTTCCCTCTAGCACAGATACGCAGTATTTT. It codes for CASSFPSSTDTQYF.

This chain connects TRBV5-5 to TRBJ2-3, with D perhaps matching TRBD2 (6 bases). Germline lookup yields CDR1 SGHKS and CDR2 YYEKEE (reference sequence). Trimming removed 6 bases at V and 0 bases at J, with 11 bases between. CDR3 size: 14 residues. CDR3 nucleotide sequence: TGTGCCAGCATCCGTGGGACTAGCACAGATACGCAGTATTTT. As protein: CASIRGTSTDTQYF.

The rearrangement links TRBV28 to TRBJ2-6; D not resolved. Germline V gives CDR1 MDHEN, CDR2 SYDVKM. The CDR3 is made up of 15 amino acids. V lost 4 bases, J lost 4 bases, and 11 bases lay in between. The CDR3: CASSSQIFGANVLTF. The CDR3, as DNA: TGTGCCAGCAGTTCACAGATTTTCGGGGCCAACGTCCTGACTTTC.

The genes are TRBV19 and TRBJ2-2; D is perhaps TRBD2 (5 bases). This CDR3 is built from 17 residues. Germline V gene sequence: CDR1 LNHDA, CDR2 SQIVND (reference sequence). Trimming cost V 6 bases and J 5 bases, with 22 bases left between them. The CDR3 DNA follows: TGTGCCAGTAGGCCGCAGGCCGCGGGCTTCCCGACCGGGGAGCTGTTTTTT. Encoded protein: CASRPQAAGFPTGELFF.

J is TRBJ2-1 and V is TRBV18, with a tentative D call TRBD1 (5 bases). This CDR3 is 13 amino acids long. V lost 1 base and J 8 bases, leaving 9 bases between the germline ends. Per germline, CDR1 KGHSH and CDR2 LQKENI. DNA for the CDR3: TGTGCCAGCTCACCACGAAGGGGCGATGAGCAGTTCTTC. Amino acid sequence: CASSPRRGDEQFF.

The chain carries TRBV2 and TRBJ2-7; TRBD2 aligns across 8 bases. This CDR3 spans 15 amino acids. The J segment lost 2 bases and the V segment lost 3 bases, leaving 6 bases of the junction unmatched. Germline CDR1 SNHLY, CDR2 FYNNEI. CDR3 coding DNA: TGTGCCAGCAGTGATCAACGGGGGGGAACCTACGAGCAGTACTTC. This codes for CASSDQRGGTYEQYF.

The chain recombines TRBV5-4 with TRBJ2-5; TRBD1 matches 7 bases. Trimming at V came to 0 bases and at J to 2 bases, leaving 7 bases not matched to a gene. The germline V gene encodes CDR1 SGHNT and CDR2 YYREEE (reference sequence). The CDR3 loop spans 16 amino acids. CDR3 in DNA: TGTGCCAGCAGCTTGGAGGGGGCGGCCCTACAAGAGACCCAGTACTTC. It yields the protein CASSLEGAALQETQYF.

This rearrangement joins TRBV7-9 to TRBJ1-1; D gene unclear. V shed 1 base and J shed 4 bases, with 10 bases lying between them. The CDR3 contains 14 residues. CDR1 SEHNR and CDR2 FQNEAQ come from the germline V gene (reference sequence). The CDR3 here is CASSLVGRGTEAFF. The DNA of the CDR3 is TGTGCCAGCAGCTTAGTCGGGCGGGGCACTGAAGCTTTCTTT.

The chain is built from TRBV5-1 and TRBJ1-6; weak D call: TRBD1 (5 bases). CDR3 size: 15 residues. The V gene lost 4 bases and the J gene lost 7 bases, with 15 bases spanning the gap. The germline CDR1 and CDR2 sequences are SGHRS and YFSETQ. The CDR3 spells CASSDGGSLNSPLHF. The CDR3, as DNA: TGCGCCAGCAGCGACGGGGGTTCCCTAAATTCACCCCTCCACTTT.

The table lists this clone with a few counts. The V and J genes are TRBV28 and TRBJ2-7; 9 nucleotides match TRBD1. J lost 5 bases, V lost 5 bases, and 10 bases had no gene match. Germline V gene lookup returns CDR1 MDHEN and CDR2 SYDVKM. The CDR3 extends over 15 amino acids. CDR3 loop: CASSGLGTGRNEQYF. The DNA of the CDR3 is TGTGCCAGCAGTGGACTCGGGACAGGGAGGAACGAGCAGTACTTC. Filled out from reference TRBV28 and TRBJ2-7, the complete variable domain reads DVKVTQSSRYLVKRTGEKVFLECVQDMDHENMFWYRQDPGLGLRLIYFSYDVKMKEKGDIPEGYSVSREKKERFSLILESASTNQTSMYLCASSGLGTGRNEQYFGPGTRLTVT.

The chain recombines TRBV5-3 with TRBJ1-5; 7 bases are shared with TRBD1. TRBV5-3 falls under the ORF class, with uncertain function. The V segment lost 5 bases and the J segment 15 bases; nucleotides outside the gene matches: 11. The CDR3 length is 12 residues. The chain's CDR3 is CARRPNGDSRHF. The CDR3 bases are TGTGCCAGAAGACCTAATGGGGACAGTAGGCATTTT.

V gene TRBV9 combines with J gene TRBJ1-2; 7 bases map to TRBD1. Germline-derived CDR1 and CDR2 are SGDLS and YYNGEE. The CDR3 loop spans 14 amino acids. Trimming at V came to 2 bases and at J to 4 bases, leaving 5 bases not matched to a gene. CDR3 sequence reads: CASSVAGQTYGYTF. The DNA for the CDR3 is TGTGCCAGCAGCGTCGCGGGACAGACCTATGGCTACACCTTC. Supplemented by reference TRBV9 and TRBJ1-2, the full variable domain reads DSGVTQTPKHLITATGQRVTLRCSPRSGDLSVYWYQQSLDQGLQFLIQYYNGEERAKGNILERFSAQQFPDLHSELNLSSLELGDSALYFCASSVAGQTYGYTFGSGTRLTVV.

The table lists this clone with a few counts. The rearrangement links TRBV19 to TRBJ2-3, with D perhaps matching TRBD2 (5 bases). The CDR3 loop spans 15 amino acids. Trimming removed 3 bases from V and 5 bases from J, with 15 bases in between. Looked up from germline, CDR1 is LNHDA and CDR2 is SQIVND (reference sequence). The CDR3 coding sequence is TGTGCCAGTAGTATGATGCGGGCTGCCCTAGATACGCAGTATTTT. This sequence encodes CASSMMRAALDTQYF.

The chain has TRBV18 and TRBJ2-7; weak D call: TRBD2 (6 bases). Germline V lookup: CDR1 KGHSH, CDR2 LQKENI. The CDR3 has 14 amino acids. V lost 5 bases and J 6 bases, leaving 17 bases between the germline ends. The CDR3 loop is CASSSPGGTGEQYF. CDR3 in DNA: TGTGCCAGCTCATCCCCCGGGGGAACTGGCGAGCAGTACTTC.

As for this clone: One end of the junction is discordant with germline, which a read error may explain. The V call is TRBV6-1, the J call TRBJ2-7; D may be TRBD1 or TRBD2 (5 bases each). CDR1 and CDR2 from the germline V gene are MNHNS and SASEGT. CDR3 length: 13 residues. The CDR3 protein is CASREGLSYEQYF. The CDR3, as DNA: TGTGCCAGCCGTGAGGGGCTATCCTACGAGCAGTACTTC.

CDR3 sequence reads: CASSEGRNTEAFF. The CDR3 DNA reads TGTGCCAGCAGTGAAGGGAGAAACACTGAAGCTTTCTTT. This chain joins TRBV25-1 and TRBJ1-1; no clear D. Trimming took 2 bases from V and 2 from J, leaving 6 bases between them. The germline V gene has CDR1 MGHDK and CDR2 SYGVNS. This CDR3 is 13 amino acids long.

This rearrangement joins TRBV30 to TRBJ2-5, with D possibly TRBD2 on 5 matching bases. V lost 2 bases to trimming and J lost 5 bases, with 15 bases between them. This CDR3 region has 14 residues. CDR1 is GTSNPN and CDR2 is SVGIG in the germline V gene (reference sequence). CDR3 region: CAWSPQAGGETQYF. The CDR3 coding sequence is TGTGCCTGGAGTCCTCAGGCGGGTGGGGAGACCCAGTACTTC.

The chain joins TRBV6-5 to TRBJ1-3; tentatively, D is TRBD1 (6 bases). The ends were cut back, 6 bases at V and 4 bases at J, with 13 bases in the middle. Germline values: CDR1 MNHEY, CDR2 SVGAGI. There are 14 residues in the CDR3. The CDR3 loop is CASSQTGQGNTIYF. CDR3 sequence (DNA): TGTGCCAGCAGCCAAACGGGACAAGGAAACACCATATATTTT.

The chain is built from TRBV6-1 and TRBJ1-2, with 7 bases aligning to TRBD1. The germline V gene has CDR1 MNHNS and CDR2 SASEGT. CDR3 length: 14 residues. V lost 3 bases, J lost 5 bases, and 6 bases stayed unmatched. The CDR3 sequence: CASSDPEQGYGYTF. The CDR3, as DNA: TGTGCCAGCAGTGACCCGGAACAGGGGTATGGCTACACCTTC.

The genes are TRBV20-1 and TRBJ2-7; tentative D call: TRBD1 (6 bases). The CDR3 is 14 amino acids. The ends were cut back, 3 bases at V and 1 base at J, with 13 bases in the middle. Germline CDR1 is DFQATT and CDR2 is SNEGSKA (reference sequence). DNA of the CDR3: TGCAGTGCTAGTTTTTTGAGGGGGTCCTACGAGCAGTACTTC. Translated: CSASFLRGSYEQYF.

The chain recombines TRBV7-2 with TRBJ1-1; 7 bases align to TRBD1. The CDR3 spans 13 residues. V gave up 6 bases and J gave up 7 bases; unmatched junction bases: 8. Germline values: CDR1 SGHTA, CDR2 FQGNSA. CDR3: CASRLQGLGEAFF. In nucleotides, the CDR3 is TGTGCCAGCAGATTACAGGGGCTTGGTGAAGCTTTCTTT.

The J gene is TRBJ2-7, the V gene TRBV5-4; 10 positions agree with TRBD1. The CDR3 runs 14 residues. The V gene's germline CDR1 is SGHNT and CDR2 YYREEE (reference sequence). V was clipped by 4 bases and J by 4 bases; unmatched bases: 5. DNA of the CDR3: TGTGCCAGCAGCGTGGACAGGGGGGCGTACGAGCAGTACTTC. Its translation is CASSVDRGAYEQYF.

This chain uses TRBV3-1 (or the pseudogene TRBV3-2) with TRBJ2-1, with 16 bases aligning to TRBD2. Trimming took 4 bases from V and 8 from J; bases not matched to a gene: 2. CDR3 length: 15 residues. The germline CDR1 and CDR2 sequences are LGHDT and YNNKEL (reference sequence). The CDR3 DNA follows: TGTGCCAGCAGCCTGGGACTAGCGGGGGGGCATGAGCAGTTCTTC. Its protein product is CASSLGLAGGHEQFF.

The chain combines TRBV7-2 with TRBJ2-2, with a weak D call TRBD2 (7 bases). The CDR3 totals 15 residues. The V gene lost 3 bases and the J gene lost 4 bases, with 12 bases spanning the gap. Germline CDR1 reads SGHTA; CDR2 reads FQGNSA. The CDR3 spells CASSFGGAGTGELFF. In DNA, the CDR3 is TGTGCCAGCAGCTTTGGGGGGGCGGGCACCGGGGAGCTGTTTTTT.

The chain combines TRBV18 with TRBJ2-7; the match to TRBD2 covers 8 bases. The germline CDR1 and CDR2 sequences are KGHSH and LQKENI. V lost 3 bases to trimming and J lost 2 bases; unmatched junction nucleotides: 9. The CDR3 runs to 16 residues. CDR3 region: CASSPNLGGATYEQYF. CDR3 nucleotide sequence: TGTGCCAGCTCACCTAACCTCGGGGGGGCTACCTACGAGCAGTACTTC.

The chain links TRBV18 to TRBJ2-2; D possibly corresponds to TRBD1 (6 bases). The CDR3 runs to 14 residues. V was cut by 3 bases and J by 3 bases, with 8 bases left in between. Looked up from germline, CDR1 is KGHSH and CDR2 is LQKENI. CDR3 sequence reads: CASSPQGHTGELFF. In DNA form, the CDR3 reads TGTGCCAGCTCACCCCAGGGGCACACCGGGGAGCTGTTTTTT.

This clone was observed a few times. The chain joins TRBV2 to TRBJ1-6, with TRBD1 matching 9 bases. Per the germline V gene, CDR1 is SNHLY and CDR2 is FYNNEI. This CDR3 has 19 residues. The junction had 12 bases not matched to a gene; V was cut back by 6 bases and J by 0 bases. In DNA, the CDR3 is TGTGCCAGCAGACCCGAGCGAAACAGGGGGCTCTCCTATAATTCACCCCTCCACTTT. This gives the protein CASRPERNRGLSYNSPLHF.

The V gene is TRBV5-1, the J gene TRBJ2-6, with TRBD1 matching over 8 bases. Germline V gene sequence: CDR1 SGHRS, CDR2 YFSETQ. The trim removed 0 bases at V and 2 bases at J, leaving 7 bases unmatched. The CDR3 covers 18 residues. CDR3 region: CASSLGGRGRTGANVLTF. The CDR3 bases are TGCGCCAGCAGCTTGGGGGGCAGGGGGCGCACTGGGGCCAACGTCCTGACTTTC. The full variable domain, rest sourced from reference TRBV5-1 and TRBJ2-6, is KAGVTQTPRYLIKTRGQQVTLSCSPISGHRSVSWYQQTPGQGLQFLFEYFSETQRNKGNFPGRFSGRQFSNSRSEMNVSTLELGDSALYLCASSLGGRGRTGANVLTFGAGSRLTVL.